The 26 T cell receptor beta chains in this list originate from one sample, sequenced in a study of chemoradiotherapy in HPV16-positive cancers. Measured with immunoSEQ multiplex PCR; TCRdb has only the in-frame clones, and not every one. The sample lists approximately 17,000 clones, about nine tenths seen once, with roughly 2.4% in the top ten. The input for sequencing was blood, taken from a patient who underwent chemoradiotherapy. The origin of the receptors is a human donor with HPV-associated anogenital cancer.

This clone was seen just once. The CDR3 here is CASRGDSLNEKLFF. The DNA of the CDR3 is TGTGCCAGTAGAGGGGACAGTCTTAATGAAAAACTGTTTTTT. The rearrangement links TRBV19 to TRBJ1-4; TRBD1 agrees at 7 bases. After removal of 6 bases from V and 4 bases from J, the junction contained 5 bases not matched to a gene. CDR3 size: 14 residues. Per the germline V gene, CDR1 is LNHDA and CDR2 is SQIVND (reference sequence).

This CDR3 reads CASKLAGDTQYF. The DNA for the CDR3 is TGTGCCAGCAAACTAGCGGGAGATACCCAGTACTTC. The chain carries TRBV2 and TRBJ2-5; 11 bases are shared with TRBD2. J lost 8 bases, V lost 7 bases, and 3 bases had no gene match. The CDR3 contains 12 residues. Germline CDR1 reads SNHLY; CDR2 reads FYNNEI. Combining the CDR3 with reference TRBV2 and TRBJ2-5 gives the whole variable domain EPEVTQTPSHQVTQMGQEVILRCVPISNHLYFYWYRQILGQKVEFLVSFYNNEISEKSEIFDDQFSVERPDGSNFTLKIRSTKLEDSAMYFCASKLAGDTQYFGPGTRLLVL.

The rearrangement uses TRBV4-2 and TRBJ1-2; TRBD1 aligns across 9 bases. The CDR3 loop spans 14 amino acids. The trim removed 4 bases at V and 8 bases at J, leaving 8 bases unmatched. Germline lookup yields CDR1 LGHNA and CDR2 YNFKEQ. This chain's CDR3 is CASSLGQGQEGYTF. The CDR3 region has the DNA TGTGCCAGCAGCCTTGGACAGGGGCAGGAAGGCTACACCTTC.

The chain recombines TRBV2 with TRBJ2-7; 7 bases align to TRBD1. CDR3 length equals 14 residues. J lost 4 bases, V lost 7 bases, and 10 bases had no gene match. The germline V gene has CDR1 SNHLY and CDR2 FYNNEI. The CDR3 nucleotides are TGTGCCAGCATGACAGGGCCGCCGGAGTACGAGCAGTACTTC. Protein sequence: CASMTGPPEYEQYF.

V usage is TRBV6-1 and J usage is TRBJ2-2, with D perhaps matching TRBD2 (6 bases). V gave up 2 bases and J gave up 5 bases, with 18 bases separating them. There are 17 residues in the CDR3. The germline V gene has CDR1 MNHNS and CDR2 SASEGT. In DNA form, the CDR3 reads TGTGCCAGCAGTGAATTCGCGGGTGGGACTGCAACCGGGGAGCTGTTTTTT. Amino acids: CASSEFAGGTATGELFF.

The chain uses TRBV5-5 and TRBJ1-2; 8 positions agree with TRBD1. Germline values: CDR1 SGHKS, CDR2 YYEKEE (reference sequence). The CDR3 has 13 residues. V was clipped by 5 bases and J by 4 bases; unmatched bases: 4. This CDR3 reads CASSSQGAYGYTF. CDR3 coding DNA: TGTGCCAGCAGTTCTCAGGGGGCCTATGGCTACACCTTC.

This clone appeared a single time. The rearrangement joins TRBV28 to TRBJ2-7; TRBD2 might be the D (5 bases). Germline loops: CDR1 MDHEN, CDR2 SYDVKM. V gave up 0 bases and J gave up 3 bases, with 18 bases separating them. CDR3 length: 17 residues. Written as DNA, the CDR3 is TGTGCCAGCAGTTTATGGGATCTGGGGTACACTAGCTACGAGCAGTACTTC. Translated: CASSLWDLGYTSYEQYF.

The chain carries TRBV6-5 and TRBJ1-3, with D perhaps TRBD1 (5 bases). The CDR3 length is 15 residues. The ends were cut back, 6 bases at V and 4 bases at J, with 16 bases in the middle. Germline loops: CDR1 MNHEY, CDR2 SVGAGI. CDR3: CASRDPRVSGNTIYF. The CDR3 DNA reads as TGTGCCAGCAGAGACCCCAGGGTCTCCGGAAACACCATATATTTT.

The chain links TRBV6-5 to TRBJ1-3; D is undetermined. Germline lookup yields CDR1 MNHEY and CDR2 SVGAGI. The CDR3 sequence is 13 residues long. V lost 0 bases to trimming and J lost 4 bases, with 4 bases between them. The CDR3 DNA reads TGTGCCAGCAGTTACTCAACCGGAAACACCATATATTTT. Encoded protein: CASSYSTGNTIYF.

V gene TRBV7-9 combines with J gene TRBJ2-7, with D unresolved. Trimming pared 5 bases from V and 7 bases from J, leaving 9 bases between. The CDR3 covers 11 residues. From germline, CDR1 is SEHNR and CDR2 FQNEAQ (reference sequence). For the CDR3, the DNA is TGTGCCAGCAGCCTTTACGGTGAGCAGTACTTC. Its protein product is CASSLYGEQYF.

In the case of this clone: This may arise from a read error, as a much more abundant clone is one base away. V gene TRBV6-5 combines with J gene TRBJ2-3, with 14 bases matching TRBD2. Germline CDR1 reads MNHEY; CDR2 reads SVGAGI. V shed 5 bases and J 4 bases; nucleotides not matched to a gene: 2. The CDR3 has 15 residues. The CDR3, as DNA: TGTGCCAGCAGTAGACTAGCGGGAGGGCCAGATACGCAGTATTTT. Its translation is CASSRLAGGPDTQYF.

The J gene is TRBJ2-3, the V gene TRBV5-1; D not certain. Trimming pared 4 bases from V and 0 bases from J, leaving 9 bases between. Germline CDR1 and CDR2: SGHRS and YFSETQ. The CDR3 runs 14 residues. The CDR3 region has the DNA TGCGCCAGCAGCCTCACGTTTAGCACAGATACGCAGTATTTT. Protein sequence: CASSLTFSTDTQYF.

The chain recombines TRBV28 with TRBJ1-2; 9 nucleotides match TRBD1. Trimming cost V 5 bases and J 2 bases; bases outside gene matches: 3. Germline V gene sequence: CDR1 MDHEN, CDR2 SYDVKM. The CDR3 has 14 residues. The DNA for the CDR3 is TGTGCCAGCAGTCCCGGGACAGGGAACTATGGCTACACCTTC. It yields the protein CASSPGTGNYGYTF.

This CDR3 is CASTWDGRGNQPQHF. For the CDR3, the DNA is TGTGCCAGTACCTGGGACGGGAGGGGCAATCAGCCCCAGCATTTT. The V call is TRBV19, the J call TRBJ1-5; D is perhaps TRBD1 (5 bases). Germline-derived CDR1 and CDR2 are LNHDA and SQIVND (reference sequence). The CDR3 sequence is 15 residues long. The V end lost 7 bases, the J end lost 2 bases, and 15 bases lay between the germline ends. The full variable domain, in which reference TRBV19 and TRBJ1-5 provide the parts outside the CDR3, is DGGITQSPKYLFRKEGQNVTLSCEQNLNHDAMYWYRQDPGQGLRLIYYSQIVNDFQKGDIAEGYSVSREKKESFPLTVTSAQKNPTAFYLCASTWDGRGNQPQHFGDGTRLSIL.

The chain links TRBV25-1 to TRBJ2-5; D remains ambiguous. V lost 1 base, J lost 4 bases, and 10 bases lay in between. From germline, CDR1 is MGHDK and CDR2 SYGVNS. CDR3 length equals 14 residues. In DNA form, the CDR3 reads TGTGCCAGCAGTGAATCAGGAGAGGTAGAGACCCAGTACTTC. This sequence encodes CASSESGEVETQYF.

The chain couples TRBV29-1 to TRBJ2-3; D is ambiguous. The CDR3 runs 10 residues. From germline, CDR1 is SQVTM and CDR2 ANQGSEA. Trimming left V 6 bases short and J 2 bases short, with 3 bases between. The CDR3 here is CSVFTDTQYF. The CDR3 DNA sequence: TGCAGCGTGTTCACAGATACGCAGTATTTT.

V usage is TRBV7-9 and J usage is TRBJ2-7; D is unresolved. V was cut by 0 bases and J by 2 bases, with 5 bases left in between. The V gene's germline CDR1 is SEHNR and CDR2 FQNEAQ (reference sequence). There are 13 residues in the CDR3. CDR3 amino acids: CASSLAGTYEQYF. CDR3 nucleotides: TGTGCCAGCAGCTTAGCCGGAACCTACGAGCAGTACTTC.

This chain uses TRBV7-2 with TRBJ2-7; D not certain. Germline V gene sequence: CDR1 SGHTA, CDR2 FQGNSA. The CDR3 covers 13 residues. Trimming shortened V by 3 bases and J by 7 bases, and 13 bases separated the two germline ends. CDR3 sequence reads: CASSFSPLGEQYF. CDR3 DNA: TGTGCCAGCAGCTTTTCCCCCCTCGGGGAGCAGTACTTC.

This clone was seen a single time. The chain joins TRBV13 to TRBJ2-1; no clear D. The germline V gene encodes CDR1 PRHDT and CDR2 FYEKMQ (reference sequence). Trimming cost V 5 bases and J 6 bases, with 8 bases left between them. This CDR3 comprises 12 residues. In nucleotides, the CDR3 is TGTGCCAGCAGCCATAGAAGCAATGAGCAGTTCTTC. It specifies CASSHRSNEQFF.

V is TRBV5-1 and J is TRBJ2-1; perhaps TRBD2 as D (6 bases). V dropped 4 bases and J dropped 1 base, with 12 bases sitting between them. The CDR3 totals 15 residues. Germline CDR1 reads SGHRS; CDR2 reads YFSETQ. The CDR3 reads CASSITGSSYNEQFF. For the CDR3, the DNA is TGCGCCAGCAGCATAACCGGGAGTTCCTACAATGAGCAGTTCTTC.

The chain combines TRBV2 with TRBJ2-2; 9 bases are shared with TRBD2. This CDR3 contains 17 residues. From germline, CDR1 is SNHLY and CDR2 FYNNEI. Germline trimming cut 1 base from V and 4 bases from J; bases unmatched to any gene: 7. The CDR3 protein is CASSEEGLAAPTGELFF. CDR3 nucleotide sequence: TGTGCCAGCAGTGAAGAGGGACTAGCCGCCCCCACCGGGGAGCTGTTTTTT.

The chain links TRBV23-1 to TRBJ2-7; TRBD2 might be the D (6 bases). TRBV23-1 is reported as an ORF; its role is uncertain. The V end was cut by 2 bases, the J end by 3 bases, with 11 bases between. This CDR3 has 14 residues. In DNA form, the CDR3 reads TGCGCCAGCAGTCAAAAGCCGGGACTCTACGAGCAGTACTTC. It yields the protein CASSQKPGLYEQYF.

J is TRBJ1-2 and V is TRBV30; no definite D call. Germline CDR1 GTSNPN, CDR2 SVGIG (reference sequence). With 0 bases removed from V and 4 bases from J, the gap between germline ends came to 9 bases. The CDR3 covers 13 residues. Here the CDR3 reads CAWSVDGPYGYTF. DNA of the CDR3: TGTGCCTGGAGTGTGGACGGACCCTATGGCTACACCTTC. The full variable domain, in which reference TRBV30 and TRBJ1-2 provide the parts outside the CDR3, is SQTIHQWPATLVQPVGSPLSLECTVEGTSNPNLYWYRQAAGRGLQLLFYSVGIGQISSEVPQNLSASRPQDRQFILSSKKLLLSDSGFYLCAWSVDGPYGYTFGSGTRLTVV.

The genes are TRBV2 and TRBJ2-3; TRBD2 agrees at 7 bases. Per germline, CDR1 SNHLY and CDR2 FYNNEI. CDR3 length: 14 residues. With 4 bases clipped from V and 5 bases from J, the junction kept 6 bases outside the gene matches. The CDR3 protein is CASSVAGRGDTQYF. DNA of the CDR3: TGTGCCAGCAGTGTGGCGGGGAGGGGAGATACGCAGTATTTT.

This sequence joins TRBV2 and TRBJ1-1; no firm D call. Germline CDR1 is SNHLY and CDR2 is FYNNEI. The CDR3 is 16 amino acids. Trimming stripped 2 bases from V and 1 base from J, with 14 bases between. This CDR3 reads CASSELFLTGNTEAFF. CDR3 DNA: TGTGCCAGCAGTGAACTTTTTTTGACGGGGAACACTGAAGCTTTCTTT.

The rearrangement uses TRBV5-6 and TRBJ1-3; unclear D gene. V lost 0 bases and J 3 bases, leaving 19 bases between the germline ends. CDR1 is SGHDT and CDR2 is YYEEEE in the germline V gene. The CDR3 runs 18 residues. For the CDR3, the DNA is TGTGCCAGCAGCTTGGGTCCAGCCGACTTTGGGTATGGAAACACCATATATTTT. Its translation is CASSLGPADFGYGNTIYF.